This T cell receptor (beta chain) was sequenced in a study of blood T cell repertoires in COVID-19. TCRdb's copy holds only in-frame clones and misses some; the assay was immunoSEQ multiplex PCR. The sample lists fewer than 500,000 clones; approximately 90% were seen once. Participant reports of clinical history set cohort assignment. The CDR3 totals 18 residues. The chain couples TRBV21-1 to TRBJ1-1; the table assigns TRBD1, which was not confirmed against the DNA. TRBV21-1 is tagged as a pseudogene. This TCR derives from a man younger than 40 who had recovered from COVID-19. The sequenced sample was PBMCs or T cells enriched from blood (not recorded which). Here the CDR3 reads CASSKSRRGQPRNTEAFF. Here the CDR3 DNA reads TGTGCCAGCAGCAAATCTAGACGGGGACAGCCGAGGAACACTGAAGCTTTCTTT.